The clone carrying this T cell receptor beta chain was counted between two and nine times. The antigen remains undetermined. Germline V gene data show CDR1 as SGHRS and CDR2 as YFSETQ. This CDR3 comprises 14 residues. The V and J ends lost 5 bases and 1 base respectively, with 11 bases between them. This specimen comes from a study of T-cell memory formation after mild COVID-19. Study-level information: TCR clusters largely stayed donor specific. General observations from the study: Researchers found some responding clones in pre-infection memory, a sign that cross-reactive memory joined. While clones contracting from day 15 to 85 were balanced between CD4 and CD8, later expanders leaned CD4+.

Researchers used 5'RACE with constant-segment primers to make TCR alpha and TCR beta cDNA libraries that carry sample barcodes and UMIs. Each CDR3 protein gets one entry after TCRdb re-called the 5' RACE reads with MiXCR. The sample records fewer than 350,000 distinct CDR3 sequences, 8.2% being singletons. The chain joins TRBV5-1 to TRBJ2-3, with TRBD2 as a possible D gene (6 bases). Sequenced material: PBMCs or a T cell subset sorted from them (not recorded which). This clonotype was obtained from a man aged 18 to 35 who had mild COVID-19 (a few samples of this study predate the infection). Cell type and time point are not known. Here the CDR3 DNA reads TGCGCCAGCAGTAACCCGGGGGGCACAGATACGCAGTATTTT. Translating it yields CASSNPGGTDTQYF. Variable domain in full (rest from reference TRBV5-1 and TRBJ2-3): KAGVTQTPRYLIKTRGQQVTLSCSPISGHRSVSWYQQTPGQGLQFLFEYFSETQRNKGNFPGRFSGRQFSNSRSEMNVSTLELGDSALYLCASSNPGGTDTQYFGPGTRLTVL.